The 8 T cell receptor beta chains listed next were all sequenced from one sample in a study of tissue T cells after allogeneic stem cell transplantation. Sequencing was performed with immunoSEQ multiplex PCR; in TCRdb, only in-frame clones are kept and a portion is missing. The sample consists of several thousand clones, about 73% of them appearing once. Sequencing was performed on tissue from the rectum, taken at autopsy. The receptors shown here come from a woman aged 18 to 50 with breast cancer.

This clone was seen a handful of times. The V gene is TRBV5-1, the J gene TRBJ1-6; D is perhaps TRBD1 (6 bases). V dropped 5 bases and J dropped 10 bases, with 16 bases sitting between them. The CDR3 length is 14 residues. Germline CDR1 reads SGHRS; CDR2 reads YFSETQ. The CDR3 reads CASSLRDISSPLHF. CDR3 coding DNA: TGCGCCAGCAGTTTGCGGGACATATCATCACCCCTCCACTTT.

This chain uses TRBV2 with TRBJ1-6; D uncertain. This CDR3 contains 11 residues. CDR1 is SNHLY and CDR2 is FYNNEI in the germline V gene. V shed 4 bases and J shed 7 bases, with 2 bases lying between them. The CDR3 coding sequence is TGTGCCAGCAGTGCGAATTCACCCCTCCACTTT. This encodes CASSANSPLHF.

The chain joins TRBV3-1 (or the pseudogene TRBV3-2) to TRBJ2-3, with D perhaps TRBD1 (6 bases). From germline, CDR1 is LGHDT and CDR2 YNNKEL (reference sequence). CDR3 length: 15 amino acids. Trimming removed 1 base at V and 3 bases at J, with 11 bases between. The CDR3 reads CASSQVYRDTDTQYF. The CDR3 nucleotides are TGTGCCAGCAGCCAAGTTTACAGGGATACAGATACGCAGTATTTT.

This clone was observed a handful of times. The chain combines TRBV12-3 or TRBV12-4 with TRBJ2-3; possible D gene TRBD2, 6 bases. The CDR3 covers 13 residues. V lost 5 bases and J 4 bases, leaving 10 bases between the germline ends. Here the CDR3 reads CASSGTGADTQYF. DNA for the CDR3: TGTGCCAGCAGTGGGACTGGTGCAGATACGCAGTATTTT.

The rearrangement joins TRBV6-6 to TRBJ1-2, with 8 bases aligning to TRBD1. Trimming removed 7 bases from V and 3 bases from J; junction bases left unmatched: 10. CDR1 and CDR2 from the germline V gene are MNHNY and SVGAGI (reference sequence). The CDR3 length is 15 residues. In nucleotides, the CDR3 is TGTGCCAGCACCTACAATAAGGGACAGGACTATGGCTACACCTTC. Translation: CASTYNKGQDYGYTF.

This chain joins TRBV7-8 and TRBJ2-3; D is ambiguous. V shed 3 bases and J shed 2 bases, with 9 bases lying between them. The germline gives CDR1 SGHVS, CDR2 FQNEAQ. CDR3 length equals 14 residues. The CDR3 loop is CASSFLAITDTQYF. The CDR3 DNA follows: TGTGCCAGCAGCTTCCTGGCCATCACAGATACGCAGTATTTT.

V gene TRBV9 combines with J gene TRBJ2-3; no definite D call. The CDR3 consists of 13 residues. The V gene lost 0 bases and the J gene lost 3 bases, with 5 bases spanning the gap. Germline CDR1 SGDLS, CDR2 YYNGEE. The CDR3 nucleotides are TGTGCCAGCAGCGTAGGAGGAACAGATACGCAGTATTTT. This gives the protein CASSVGGTDTQYF.

This clone was counted only a few times. V usage is TRBV5-1 and J usage is TRBJ2-3, with 7 bases identical to TRBD1. J gave up 2 bases and V 4 bases, and 7 bases lay outside the gene matches. This CDR3 spans 15 amino acids. Germline V gene lookup returns CDR1 SGHRS and CDR2 YFSETQ. CDR3 protein: CASSQRDSYTDTQYF. In nucleotides, the CDR3 is TGCGCCAGCAGCCAGAGGGACAGCTACACAGATACGCAGTATTTT.